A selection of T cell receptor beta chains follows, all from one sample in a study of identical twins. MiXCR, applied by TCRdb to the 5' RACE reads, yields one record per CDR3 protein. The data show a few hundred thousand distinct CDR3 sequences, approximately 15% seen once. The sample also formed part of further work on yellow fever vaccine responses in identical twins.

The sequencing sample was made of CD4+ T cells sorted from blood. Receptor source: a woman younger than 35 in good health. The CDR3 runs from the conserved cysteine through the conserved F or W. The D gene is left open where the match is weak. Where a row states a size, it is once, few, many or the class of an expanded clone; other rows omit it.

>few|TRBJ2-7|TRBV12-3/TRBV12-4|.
CASTLGQVNYEQYF
TGTGCCAGCACTTTGGGCCAGGTAAACTACGAGCAGTACTTC
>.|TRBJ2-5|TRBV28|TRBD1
CASSFRGRSLETQYF
TGTGCCAGCAGTTTCAGGGGGCGTTCGCTGGAGACCCAGTACTTC
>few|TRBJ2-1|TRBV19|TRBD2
CASSTSGINEQFF
TGTGCCAGTAGTACTAGCGGGATAAATGAGCAGTTCTTC
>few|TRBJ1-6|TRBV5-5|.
CASSGGSSSYNSPLHF
TGTGCCAGCAGCGGGGGCTCCAGCTCCTATAATTCACCCCTCCACTTT
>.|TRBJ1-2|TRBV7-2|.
CASSLEAESYGYTF
TGTGCCAGCAGCTTAGAGGCAGAGAGCTATGGCTACACCTTC
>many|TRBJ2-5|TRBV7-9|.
CASSSTSIQETQYF
TGTGCCAGCAGCTCAACTAGCATTCAAGAGACCCAGTACTTC
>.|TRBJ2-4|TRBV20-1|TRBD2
CSAWTSGGLLAKNIQYF
TGCAGTGCTTGGACTAGCGGGGGGCTGTTAGCCAAAAACATTCAGTACTTC
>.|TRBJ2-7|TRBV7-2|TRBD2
CASSLVAGALYEQYF
TGTGCCAGCAGCTTAGTTGCGGGAGCGCTCTACGAGCAGTACTTC
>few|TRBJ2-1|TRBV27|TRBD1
CASTSGTGPLNEQFF
TGTGCCAGCACATCCGGGACAGGCCCACTCAATGAGCAGTTCTTC
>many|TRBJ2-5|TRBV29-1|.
CSAKGSQETQYF
TGCAGCGCGAAGGGGAGTCAGGAGACCCAGTACTTC
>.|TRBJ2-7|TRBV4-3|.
CASSQGRGLTSYEQYF
TGCGCCAGCAGCCAGGGACGGGGCTTAACCTCCTACGAGCAGTACTTC
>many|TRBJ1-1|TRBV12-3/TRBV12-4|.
CASSLAREVPEAFF
TGTGCCAGCAGTTTAGCGCGGGAGGTGCCTGAAGCTTTCTTT
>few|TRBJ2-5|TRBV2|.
CASSDSFRDQETQYF
TGTGCCAGCAGTGATTCATTCCGGGACCAAGAGACCCAGTACTTC
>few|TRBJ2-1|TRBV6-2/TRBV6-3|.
CASSPAGVEQFF
TGTGCCAGCAGTCCCGCAGGGGTCGAGCAGTTCTTC
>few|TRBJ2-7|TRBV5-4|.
CASSFELSYEQYF
TGTGCCAGCAGCTTCGAACTATCCTACGAGCAGTACTTC
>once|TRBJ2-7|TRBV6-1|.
CASSDQDRGTYEQYF
TGTGCCAGCAGTGACCAGGACAGAGGGACCTACGAGCAGTACTTC
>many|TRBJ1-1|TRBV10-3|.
CAISESQVMNTEAFF
TGTGCCATCAGTGAGTCACAGGTGATGAACACTGAAGCTTTCTTT
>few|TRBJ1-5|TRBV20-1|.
CSASDRGKPQHF
TGCAGTGCTAGTGATCGGGGAAAGCCCCAGCATTTT
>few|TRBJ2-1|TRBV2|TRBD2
CAVDAGGLADEQFF
TGTGCCGTAGACGCGGGGGGGCTTGCCGATGAGCAGTTCTTC
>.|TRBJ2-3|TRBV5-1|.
CASSVAGTGVADTQYF
TGCGCCAGCAGCGTCGCCGGGACGGGTGTAGCAGATACGCAGTATTTT
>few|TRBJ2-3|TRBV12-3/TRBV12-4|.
CASSRLNKVISTDTQYF
TGTGCCAGCAGTCGCCTGAACAAGGTCATAAGCACAGATACGCAGTATTTT
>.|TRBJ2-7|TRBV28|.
CASSRIPEQYF
TGTGCCAGCAGCCGCATCCCCGAGCAGTACTTC
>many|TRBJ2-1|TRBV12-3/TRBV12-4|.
CASHPITPAAEQFF
TGTGCCAGCCATCCAATTACCCCGGCGGCGGAGCAGTTCTTC
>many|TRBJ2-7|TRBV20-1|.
CSAKGTVYEQYF
TGCAGTGCCAAGGGGACTGTCTACGAGCAGTACTTC
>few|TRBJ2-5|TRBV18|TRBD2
CASSPKATSGMETQYF
TGTGCCAGCTCACCTAAAGCGACTAGCGGGATGGAGACCCAGTACTTC
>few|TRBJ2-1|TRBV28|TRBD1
CASRDREAYNEQFF
TGTGCCAGCAGGGACAGGGAGGCCTACAATGAGCAGTTCTTC
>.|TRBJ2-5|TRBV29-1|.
CSVEARLLRETQYF
TGCAGCGTTGAAGCGCGCTTGCTAAGGGAGACCCAGTACTTC
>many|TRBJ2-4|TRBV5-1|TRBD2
CASSRLGTSEGGRNIQYF
TGCGCCAGCAGCCGCCTCGGGACTAGCGAAGGAGGGAGGAACATTCAGTACTTC
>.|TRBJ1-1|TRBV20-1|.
CSARPLTSSTEAFF
TGCAGTGCTAGACCCCTGACAAGCAGCACTGAAGCTTTCTTT
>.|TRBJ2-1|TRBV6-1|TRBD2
CASHGGGGGYNEQFF
TGTGCCAGTCACGGTGGCGGGGGGGGCTACAATGAGCAGTTCTTC
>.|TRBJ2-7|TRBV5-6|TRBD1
CASSFPGTGSYEQYF
TGTGCCAGCAGCTTCCCCGGGACAGGATCCTACGAGCAGTACTTC
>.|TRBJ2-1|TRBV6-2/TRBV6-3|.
CASSYIRGRRNEQFF
TGTGCCAGCAGTTACATTCGGGGGCGACGGAATGAGCAGTTCTTC
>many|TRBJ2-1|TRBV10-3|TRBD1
CAIRYGTGGRPTQYNEQFF
TGTGCCATCAGATACGGGACAGGGGGGCGGCCTACCCAATACAATGAGCAGTTCTTC
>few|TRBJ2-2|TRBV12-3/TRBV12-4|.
CASNLNPGRITNTGELFF
TGTGCCAGCAACCTGAACCCGGGACGGATAACGAACACCGGGGAGCTGTTTTTT
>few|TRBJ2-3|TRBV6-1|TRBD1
CASSPGQGFTDTQYF
TGTGCCAGCAGTCCGGGACAGGGGTTCACAGATACGCAGTATTTT
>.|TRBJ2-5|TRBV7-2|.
CARSPGLQETQYF
TGTGCCAGGAGCCCAGGACTACAAGAGACCCAGTACTTC
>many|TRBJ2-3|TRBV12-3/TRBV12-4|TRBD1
CASSLKEGATQYF
TGTGCCAGCAGTTTAAAAGAGGGGGCAACGCAGTATTTT
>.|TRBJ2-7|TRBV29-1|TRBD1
CSVLRGTGVLYEQYF
TGCAGCGTCCTGCGTGGGACAGGGGTCCTCTACGAGCAGTACTTC
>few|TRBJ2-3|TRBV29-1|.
CSVGSGAGDTQYF
TGCAGCGTTGGGTCAGGGGCGGGGGATACGCAGTATTTT
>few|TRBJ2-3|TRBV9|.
CASAIKGLTSTDTQYF
TGTGCCAGCGCCATAAAGGGGCTAACTAGCACAGATACGCAGTATTTT
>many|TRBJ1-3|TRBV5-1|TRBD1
CASSSGTAAGVTIYF
TGCGCCAGCAGCTCTGGGACAGCGGCCGGTGTCACCATATATTTT
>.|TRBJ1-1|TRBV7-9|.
CASSLGQGETEAFF
TGTGCCAGCAGCTTAGGGCAGGGAGAAACTGAAGCTTTCTTT
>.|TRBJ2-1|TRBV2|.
CASGWLLEGNEQFF
TGTGCCAGCGGGTGGCTCCTCGAAGGGAATGAGCAGTTCTTC
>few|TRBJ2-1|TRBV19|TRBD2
CASSVGLAGHNEQFF
TGTGCCAGTAGTGTCGGACTAGCGGGACACAATGAGCAGTTCTTC
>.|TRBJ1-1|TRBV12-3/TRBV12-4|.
CASRSTQGNTEAFF
TGTGCCAGCAGATCGACACAGGGGAACACTGAAGCTTTCTTT
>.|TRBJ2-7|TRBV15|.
CATSRESHGAQSYEQYF
TGTGCCACCAGCAGAGAAAGTCACGGGGCGCAGTCCTACGAGCAGTACTTC
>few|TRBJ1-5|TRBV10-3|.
CAISETGLEAHF
TGTGCCATCAGTGAGACAGGTCTCGAGGCGCATTTT
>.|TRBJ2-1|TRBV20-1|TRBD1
CSALTGGEQFF
TGCAGTGCTCTTACAGGGGGTGAGCAGTTCTTC
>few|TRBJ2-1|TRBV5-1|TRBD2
CASSSSEVAGAEQFF
TGCGCCAGCAGCTCCTCAGAGGTAGCGGGGGCGGAGCAGTTCTTC
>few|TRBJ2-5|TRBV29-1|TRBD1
CSAGTARGETQYF
TGCAGCGCCGGGACAGCCAGGGGAGAGACCCAGTACTTC
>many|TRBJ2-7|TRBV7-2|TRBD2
CASSLYGTSGYEQYF
TGTGCCAGCAGCTTATATGGGACTAGCGGCTACGAGCAGTACTTC
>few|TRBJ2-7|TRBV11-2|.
CASSSDRRTYEQYF
TGTGCCAGCAGCTCCGACAGACGAACCTACGAGCAGTACTTC
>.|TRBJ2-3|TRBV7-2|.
CASSLGVGGFTTDTQYF
TGTGCCAGCAGCTTAGGTGTAGGCGGGTTCACAACAGATACGCAGTATTTT
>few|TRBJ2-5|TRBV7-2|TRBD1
CASSLMTGEGTQYF
TGTGCCAGCAGCTTAATGACAGGGGAAGGGACCCAGTACTTC
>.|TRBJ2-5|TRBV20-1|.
CSAAHDRPGETQYF
TGCAGTGCTGCTCACGACAGGCCGGGGGAGACCCAGTACTTC